The sequence of this T cell receptor beta chain was determined in a study of control samples from healthy donors and cancer patients. This clone was observed once. Produced via immunoSEQ multiplex PCR; TCRdb's table is partial and in-frame only. The data contain more than 95,000 clones, roughly nine tenths of them singletons. CDR1 is SGHDT, CDR2 YYEEEE, per germline. The CDR3 has 14 residues. The ends were cut back, 4 bases at V and 4 bases at J, with 14 bases in the middle. The sequence was collected from a man aged 18 to 29 in good health. The gene calls are TRBV5-6 and TRBJ1-1; D may be TRBD1 (5 bases). Sequenced material: blood. CDR3 DNA sequence: TGTGCCAGCAGCACCGGGACCCTGGGCACTGAAGCTTTCTTT. Its translation is CASSTGTLGTEAFF.